Following are 6 T cell receptor beta chains from one sample sequenced in a study of neoadjuvant nivolumab and ipilimumab in lung cancer. Measured with immunoSEQ multiplex PCR; TCRdb has only the in-frame clones, and not every one. The profile covers approximately 23,000 clones, with under 90% appearing a single time and 23% taken by the ten largest. Sequencing used peripheral blood, obtained before neoadjuvant nivolumab, alone or with ipilimumab. The source of these receptors is an adult with non-small cell lung cancer.

V and J are TRBV30 and TRBJ1-5, with 10 bases aligning to TRBD1. CDR1 is GTSNPN, CDR2 SVGIG, per germline (reference sequence). The trim removed 5 bases at V and 4 bases at J, leaving 5 bases unmatched. The CDR3 loop spans 14 amino acids. For the CDR3, the DNA is TGTGCCTGGGGGAAGGACAGGGGGAATCAGCCCCAGCATTTT. Protein sequence: CAWGKDRGNQPQHF. The entire variable domain, with the rest obtained from reference TRBV30 and TRBJ1-5, is as follows: SQTIHQWPATLVQPVGSPLSLECTVEGTSNPNLYWYRQAAGRGLQLLFYSVGIGQISSEVPQNLSASRPQDRQFILSSKKLLLSDSGFYLCAWGKDRGNQPQHFGDGTRLSIL.

This rearrangement joins TRBV2 to TRBJ1-5; TRBD1 agrees at 9 bases. V lost 6 bases to trimming and J lost 7 bases; unmatched junction nucleotides: 10. From germline, CDR1 is SNHLY and CDR2 FYNNEI. The CDR3 has 15 amino acids. CDR3 region: CASSPGQGGRQPQHF. CDR3 DNA sequence: TGTGCCAGCAGCCCGGGACAGGGCGGAAGGCAGCCCCAGCATTTT.

This sequence joins TRBV7-9 and TRBJ2-1; a possible D gene is TRBD2 (5 bases). Germline V gene sequence: CDR1 SEHNR, CDR2 FQNEAQ (reference sequence). The CDR3 length is 13 residues. V lost 5 bases, J lost 5 bases, and 10 bases lay in between. CDR3: CASSPAGDNEQFF. In DNA form, the CDR3 reads TGTGCCAGCAGCCCCGCCGGGGACAATGAGCAGTTCTTC.

This chain joins TRBV5-1 and TRBJ2-7; a weak D match, TRBD1 (6 bases). CDR1 is SGHRS and CDR2 is YFSETQ in the germline V gene. This CDR3 region has 13 residues. V was clipped by 4 bases and J by 3 bases, with 11 bases between them. The CDR3 reads CASSGGQYYEQYF. The CDR3 bases are TGCGCCAGCAGCGGAGGACAGTACTACGAGCAGTACTTC.

The gene calls are TRBV4-1 and TRBJ1-1; TRBD1 matches 8 bases. V was pared by 5 bases and J by 4 bases, with 3 bases of the junction left unmatched. The CDR3 totals 13 residues. Per germline, CDR1 MGHRA and CDR2 YSYEKL. Here the CDR3 DNA reads TGCGCCAGCAGCGGACAGGGTGTCACTGAAGCTTTCTTT. It codes for CASSGQGVTEAFF.

The rearrangement joins TRBV2 to TRBJ2-3, with 7 bases that match TRBD2. Germline V gene sequence: CDR1 SNHLY, CDR2 FYNNEI. The CDR3 extends over 14 amino acids. The ends lost 4 bases at V and 0 bases at J; junction bases unmatched: 1. Here the CDR3 reads CASSVGGSTDTQYF. The CDR3 bases are TGTGCCAGCAGTGTGGGAGGGAGCACAGATACGCAGTATTTT.